This T cell receptor beta chain emerged from a study of OX40 agonist ivuxolimab in advanced cancers. Across the whole study: The diagnoses of dose-escalation patients were hepatocellular carcinoma, melanoma, renal cell or head and neck cancer. Therapy given before enrollment (anti-PD-1, anti-PD-L1 or anti-CTLA-4) was allowed, and roughly 41% had some. Study-level findings and limits: Some of the lowest clonal expansion was seen in partial responders at 0.1-3.0 mg/kg.

V was cut by 5 bases and J by 7 bases, with 20 bases left in between. CDR3 length: 16 residues. In germline, CDR1 is SGHVS, CDR2 FQNEAQ. Generated by immunoSEQ multiplex PCR, the TCRdb table keeps only in-frame clones and is missing some. The table records under 75,000 clones, 84% of them present only once. Of note for this clone: The antigen is unknown.

The sequence derives from an adult with an advanced solid tumor such as melanoma, head and neck, liver or kidney cancer. Source: CD4+ or CD8+ T cells sorted from blood, taken in a trial of the OX40 agonist ivuxolimab. The chain is built from TRBV7-8 and TRBJ2-2, with D unresolved. The CDR3 loop reads CASSPLGRGKDGELFF. CDR3 bases: TGTGCCAGCAGCCCGCTCGGTAGAGGCAAGGACGGGGAGCTGTTTTTT.